A selection of T cell receptor beta chains follows, all from one sample in a study of blood T cell repertoires in COVID-19. Method: immunoSEQ multiplex PCR; TCRdb's copy keeps in-frame clones and lacks some. Of 60,000 to 75,000 clones in the sample, approximately 85% were seen once. The sample consisted of peripheral blood. All receptors derive from a human donor in a cohort sampled during active COVID-19. CDR3s include the opening cysteine and the closing phenylalanine or tryptophan. D genes are given only for firm matches. Clone size, where shown, is once, few, many, or a class for clones that have expanded.

CSASRGIGENEQFF TGCAGTGCTAGTAGAGGAATCGGTGAGAATGAGCAGTTCTTC TRBJ2-1 - - TRBV20-1
CASSIYRDRGPTFSGNTIYF TGTGCCAGTAGTATATACCGGGACAGGGGGCCTACCTTCTCTGGAAACACCATATATTTT TRBJ1-3 - TRBD1 TRBV19
CASRMEGTVYGYTF TGTGCCAGCAGGATGGAGGGGACCGTCTATGGCTACACCTTC TRBJ1-2 - - TRBV2
CSASPSGGFQETQYF TGCAGTGCTAGTCCCAGCGGGGGGTTTCAAGAGACCCAGTACTTC TRBJ2-5 - TRBD2 TRBV20-1
CASALAGGGDTQYF TGTGCCAGCGCTCTGGCGGGGGGCGGAGATACGCAGTATTTT TRBJ2-3 - TRBD2 TRBV7-3
CASSEASGGARETQYF TGTGCCAGCAGTGAGGCTAGCGGGGGGGCCCGGGAGACCCAGTACTTC TRBJ2-5 - TRBD2 TRBV2
CASRGQGGNQPQHF TGTGCCAGCAGAGGACAGGGTGGCAATCAGCCCCAGCATTTT TRBJ1-5 - TRBD1 TRBV6-6
CASSLSQGVLNEAFF TGTGCCAGCAGCTTGTCACAGGGTGTGTTAAATGAAGCTTTCTTT TRBJ1-1 - - TRBV7-2
CASSSEGRLNEQFF TGTGCCAGCAGTTCCGAGGGTAGGTTGAATGAGCAGTTCTTC TRBJ2-1 - - TRBV6-6
CAISGQESSYEQYF TGTGCCATCAGTGGGCAGGAAAGCTCCTACGAGCAGTACTTC TRBJ2-7 once - TRBV10-3
CASSPSATSGRRNTGELFF TGTGCCAGCAGCCCGTCGGCCACTAGCGGGAGAAGAAACACCGGGGAGCTGTTTTTT TRBJ2-2 - TRBD2 TRBV7-7
CASSGGDTEAFF TGTGCCAGCAGTGGGGGGGACACTGAAGCTTTCTTT TRBJ1-1 - - TRBV2
CASSYSRTGTYEQYF TGTGCCAGCAGTTACTCGAGGACAGGGACCTACGAGCAGTACTTC TRBJ2-7 - TRBD1 TRBV6-6
CASSQDKPGGGNQPQHF TGTGCCAGCAGCCAAGATAAGCCAGGGGGCGGCAATCAGCCCCAGCATTTT TRBJ1-5 - TRBD1 TRBV3-1/TRBV3-2
CASSVSGARETQYF TGCGCCAGCAGTGTTAGCGGGGCCCGCGAGACCCAGTACTTC TRBJ2-5 - TRBD2 TRBV10-2
CASSQEGGRSYEQYF TGCGCCAGCAGCCAGGAAGGGGGCCGCTCCTACGAGCAGTACTTC TRBJ2-7 - TRBD1 TRBV4-1
CSVQTGSHTEAFF TGCAGCGTCCAGACAGGGTCGCACACTGAAGCTTTCTTT TRBJ1-1 - TRBD1 TRBV29-1
CASSPTIDGELFF TGTGCCAGCAGTCCAACAATTGACGGGGAGCTGTTTTTT TRBJ2-2 - - TRBV5-4
CASSQADREVSPLHF TGTGCCAGCAGCCAGGCCGACAGGGAAGTATCACCCCTCCACTTT TRBJ1-6 - TRBD1 TRBV2
CASREGGRDTEAFF TGTGCCAGCCGAGAGGGGGGGCGCGACACTGAAGCTTTCTTT TRBJ1-1 - - TRBV27
CASSPGGDQPQHF TGTGCCAGCAGTCCGGGAGGGGATCAGCCCCAGCATTTT TRBJ1-5 - - TRBV2
CASRDREITGELFF TGTGCCAGCCGGGACAGGGAAATCACCGGGGAGCTGTTTTTT TRBJ2-2 - TRBD1 TRBV9
CASSQEGTGIYSGANVLTF TGTGCCAGCAGCCAAGAAGGTACAGGAATTTACTCTGGGGCCAACGTCCTGACTTTC TRBJ2-6 - - TRBV4-2
CASSIRQGYSEKLFF TGTGCCAGCAGCATAAGACAGGGTTATTCTGAAAAACTGTTTTTT TRBJ1-4 once TRBD1 TRBV7-2
CASELGLSPLHF TGTGCCAGCGAGTTGGGACTATCACCCCTCCACTTT TRBJ1-6 - - TRBV21-1
CASSLVSVASYEQYF TGTGCCAGCAGCTTGGTGTCGGTAGCGTCCTACGAGCAGTACTTC TRBJ2-7 - - TRBV5-6
CASKGSGQNYGYTF TGTGCCAGTAAGGGGTCAGGCCAGAACTATGGCTACACCTTC TRBJ1-2 - - TRBV19